Listed below are T cell receptor beta chains from one sample, sequenced in a study of cytomegalovirus exposure and HLA in healthy donors. Clones were sequenced by immunoSEQ multiplex PCR, and TCRdb holds only the in-frame ones, with some missing. The table records 110,000 to 150,000 clones, around 79% of them present only once. Sequencing used PBMCs. The origin of the receptors is a young woman in good health and CMV-seronegative. The CDR3 runs from the conserved cysteine through the conserved F or W. The D gene is left open where the match is weak. Size values are once, few and many counts, or a class for expanded clones, and some rows have none.

j_call v_call cdr3_length d_call clone_size cdr3_aa cdr3_nt
TRBJ1-5 TRBV13 15 NA NA CASSLAGSSNQPQHF TGTGCCAGCAGCTTAGCGGGGAGTAGCAATCAGCCCCAGCATTTT
TRBJ2-3 TRBV5-1 11 NA NA CASRLEDTQYF TGCGCCAGCAGGCTAGAAGATACGCAGTATTTT
TRBJ2-7 TRBV6-1 17 NA NA CASSDQKTSRALYEQYF TGTGCCAGCAGTGACCAAAAAACCTCTAGAGCGCTCTACGAGCAGTACTTC
TRBJ2-5 TRBV2 12 TRBD1 NA CASQGVQETQYF TGTGCCAGCCAGGGGGTTCAAGAGACCCAGTACTTC
TRBJ1-2 TRBV28 14 TRBD1 NA CASSSSDRVAGYTF TGTGCCAGCAGTTCCTCGGACAGGGTTGCGGGCTACACCTTC
TRBJ2-3 TRBV2 15 NA NA CASSESGAFTDTQYF TGTGCCAGCAGTGAATCAGGGGCTTTCACAGATACGCAGTATTTT
TRBJ2-7 TRBV15 14 NA NA CATSRGTASNEQYF TGTGCCACCAGCAGAGGGACAGCTTCGAATGAGCAGTACTTC
TRBJ1-2 TRBV30 14 NA NA CAWSPPRELNGYTF TGTGCCTGGAGTCCTCCCAGGGAATTAAATGGCTACACCTTC
TRBJ2-3 TRBV7-6 18 TRBD2 few CASSGLSSGGGRTDTQYF TGTGCCAGCTCCGGACTGTCGAGCGGGGGGGGTCGCACAGATACGCAGTATTTT
TRBJ1-1 TRBV6-5 12 NA NA CASSETRTEAFF TGTGCCAGCAGTGAGACGAGGACTGAAGCTTTCTTT
TRBJ2-7 TRBV4-1 15 TRBD2 NA CASSRLAGGSYEQYF TGCGCCAGCAGCCGACTAGCGGGGGGCTCCTACGAGCAGTACTTC
TRBJ1-5 TRBV6-1 16 TRBD1 NA CASSEAPGQGNQPQHF TGTGCCAGCAGTGAAGCTCCGGGACAGGGCAATCAGCCCCAGCATTTT
TRBJ2-1 TRBV27 16 NA NA CASSLERTSSYNEQFF TGTGCCAGCAGTTTGGAGCGAACAAGCTCCTACAATGAGCAGTTCTTC
TRBJ2-3 TRBV13 16 TRBD2 NA CASSEGTSRFTDTQYF TGTGCCAGCAGCGAGGGGACTAGCCGGTTTACAGATACGCAGTATTTT
TRBJ2-7 TRBV7-3 13 NA NA CASSPTPSLGQYF TGTGCCAGCAGCCCGACCCCCTCCCTAGGGCAGTACTTC
TRBJ2-1 TRBV10-2 15 TRBD1 NA CASSEARQGGSGQFF TGCGCCAGCAGTGAAGCTAGACAGGGGGGATCTGGCCAGTTCTTC
TRBJ1-1 TRBV19 13 NA NA CASSFSGPTEAFF TGTGCCAGTAGTTTTTCAGGGCCCACTGAAGCTTTCTTT
TRBJ2-3 TRBV9 16 NA NA CASSVVGTSFTDTQYF TGTGCCAGCAGCGTAGTTGGGACTTCTTTCACAGATACGCAGTATTTT
TRBJ2-7 TRBV7-2 15 TRBD1 few CASSFSVGTGYEQYF TGTGCCAGCAGCTTTAGTGTCGGGACAGGATACGAGCAGTACTTC
TRBJ2-3 TRBV6-6 16 TRBD2 NA CASSYSELAGVNTQYF TGTGCCAGCAGTTACTCGGAACTAGCGGGGGTAAATACGCAGTATTTT
TRBJ2-2 TRBV11-2 13 NA NA CASSLPSPGELFF TGTGCCAGCAGCTTACCCTCCCCCGGGGAGCTGTTTTTT
TRBJ1-2 TRBV9 13 NA NA CASSVMSYYGYTF TGTGCCAGCAGCGTAATGTCTTACTATGGCTACACCTTC
TRBJ1-1 TRBV19 14 TRBD1 NA CASSRDRVITEAFF TGTGCCAGTAGTAGGGACAGGGTAATAACTGAAGCTTTCTTT
TRBJ1-3 TRBV7-9 16 TRBD1 NA CASSHGTGFSGNTIYF TGTGCCAGCAGCCACGGGACAGGATTTTCTGGAAACACCATATATTTT
TRBJ2-2 TRBV6-5 14 NA NA CASSKDSKPGELFF TGTGCCAGCAGTAAGGACTCCAAGCCCGGGGAGCTGTTTTTT
TRBJ2-7 TRBV4-1 15 TRBD2 once CASSPPSGGIYEQYF TGCGCCAGCAGCCCCCCTAGCGGGGGAATCTACGAGCAGTACTTC
TRBJ1-1 TRBV30 14 TRBD1 NA CAWTTGTGGTEAFF TGTGCCTGGACGACCGGGACAGGGGGCACTGAAGCTTTCTTT
TRBJ2-2 TRBV5-6 14 NA NA CASSLRQGNGELFF TGTGCCAGCAGCTTGAGGCAGGGGAACGGGGAGCTGTTTTTT